Shown below are 2 T cell receptor beta chains from a single sample sequenced in a study of cytomegalovirus exposure and HLA in healthy donors. A multiplex PCR was run with 60 Vbeta primers and 13 Jbeta primers. The method was immunoSEQ multiplex PCR; TCRdb's version includes in-frame clones alone and lacks a portion of them. The sample includes under 85,000 clones, 65% to 80% seen only once; the top ten take under 20%. Material for sequencing was PBMCs. All receptors derive from a man aged 40-55 years in good health and CMV-seropositive.

In DNA form, the CDR3 reads TGTGCCAGCTCACTCGAAGGACACCCAACGTTTGAGCAGTTCTTC. Translating gives CASSLEGHPTFEQFF. This chain uses TRBV18 with TRBJ2-1; D might be TRBD1 (5 bases). The CDR3 totals 15 residues. Germline loops: CDR1 KGHSH, CDR2 LQKENI. Trimming removed 4 bases at V and 9 bases at J, with 19 bases between.

Turning to this clone: A junction boundary mismatches the germline segment, possibly from a read error. J is TRBJ2-5 and V is TRBV10-3, with a possible D match to TRBD2 (5 bases). The germline V gene encodes CDR1 ENHRY and CDR2 SYGVKD. The CDR3 contains 14 residues. The CDR3 region has the DNA TGTGCCATCAGACCTAGCACCGACCAAGAGGCCCAGTACTTC. Its translation is CAIRPSTDQEAQYF.